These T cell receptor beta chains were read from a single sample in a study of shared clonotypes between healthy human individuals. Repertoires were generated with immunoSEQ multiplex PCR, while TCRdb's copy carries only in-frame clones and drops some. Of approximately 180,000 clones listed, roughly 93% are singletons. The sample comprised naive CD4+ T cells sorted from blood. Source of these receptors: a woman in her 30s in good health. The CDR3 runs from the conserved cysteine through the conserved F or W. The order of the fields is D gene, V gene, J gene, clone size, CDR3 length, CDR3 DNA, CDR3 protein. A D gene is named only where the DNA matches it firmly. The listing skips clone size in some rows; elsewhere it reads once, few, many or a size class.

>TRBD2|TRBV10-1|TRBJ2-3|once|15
TGCGCCAGCAGTGATCCGGGAGGGCCGTTCGATACGCAGTATTTT
CASSDPGGPFDTQYF
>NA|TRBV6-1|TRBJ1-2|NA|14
TGTGCCAGCAGTGAAGGCCGCTCCCGCTATGGCTACACCTTC
CASSEGRSRYGYTF
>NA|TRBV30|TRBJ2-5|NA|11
TGTGCCTGCGCAGGGGAAGAGACCCAGTACTTC
CACAGEETQYF
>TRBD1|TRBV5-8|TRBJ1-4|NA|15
TGTGCCAGCAGTCAGGGGGCGCTTATTAATGAAAAACTGTTTTTT
CASSQGALINEKLFF
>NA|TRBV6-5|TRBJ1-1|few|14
TGTGCCAGCAGTTACATGGAACAGGCCACTGAAGCTTTCTTT
CASSYMEQATEAFF
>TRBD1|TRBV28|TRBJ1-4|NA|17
TGTGCCAGCAGTTCACCGGGACAGGGGGCTGCGAATGAAAAACTGTTTTTT
CASSSPGQGAANEKLFF
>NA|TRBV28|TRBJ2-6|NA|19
TGTGCCAGCAGCCAATTTGACTCGCTTCTTCGCTCTGGGGCCAACGTCCTGACTTTC
CASSQFDSLLRSGANVLTF
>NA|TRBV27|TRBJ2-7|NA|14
TGTGCCAGCAGTTCCCGAGGGGCGAGGTACGAGCAGTACTTC
CASSSRGARYEQYF
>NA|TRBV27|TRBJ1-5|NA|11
TGTGCCAGCAGTTTGGGACAGCCCCAGCATTTT
CASSLGQPQHF
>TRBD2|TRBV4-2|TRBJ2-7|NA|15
TGTGCCAGCAGCCAAGGACTAGCGGGAGGGAACGAGCAGTACTTC
CASSQGLAGGNEQYF
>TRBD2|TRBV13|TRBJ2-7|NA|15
TGTGCCAGCAGTATAAGGGGACTAGCGGGACAAAAGCAGTACTTC
CASSIRGLAGQKQYF
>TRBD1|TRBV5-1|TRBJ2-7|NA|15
TGCGCCAGCAGCTTACAGGACAGGGGGCGCGACGAGCAGTACTTC
CASSLQDRGRDEQYF
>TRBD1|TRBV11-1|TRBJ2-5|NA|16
TGTGCCAGCAGCTTACGACAGGGGGTAACCCAAGAGACCCAGTACTTC
CASSLRQGVTQETQYF
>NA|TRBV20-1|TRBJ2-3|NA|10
TGCAGTGCTAGTAGAGATACGCAGTATTTT
CSASRDTQYF
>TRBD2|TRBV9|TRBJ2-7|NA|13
TGTGCCAGCAGCTTGGGACTAACCTACGAGCAGTACTTC
CASSLGLTYEQYF
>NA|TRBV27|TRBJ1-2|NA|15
TGTGCCAGCAGTTCCCAAGGCAGGGCCTTCTATGGCTACACCTTC
CASSSQGRAFYGYTF
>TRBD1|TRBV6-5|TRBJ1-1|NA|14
TGTGCCAGCAGTCCACAGGGGATGAACACTGAAGCTTTCTTT
CASSPQGMNTEAFF
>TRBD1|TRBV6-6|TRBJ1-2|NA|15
TGTGCCAGCAGTTACTCGGGACAGGGCAACTATGGCTACACCTTC
CASSYSGQGNYGYTF
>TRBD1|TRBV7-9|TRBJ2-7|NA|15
TGTGCCAGCAGCCGACCCGGACAGGGCTCCTACGAGCAGTACTTC
CASSRPGQGSYEQYF
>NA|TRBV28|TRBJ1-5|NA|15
TGTGCCAGCAGTTTACCCCCGGGGGGGAATCAGCCCCAGCATTTT
CASSLPPGGNQPQHF
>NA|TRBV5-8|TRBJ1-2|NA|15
TGTGCCAGCAGCCTCAGAGGACAAGTCCTCTATGGCTACACCTTC
CASSLRGQVLYGYTF
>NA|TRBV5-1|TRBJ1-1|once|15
TGCGCCAGCAGCTTGCGAGGCTCGGGTAACACTGAAGCTTTCTTT
CASSLRGSGNTEAFF
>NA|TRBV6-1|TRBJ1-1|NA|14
TGTGCCAGCAGTCAACAGGGCTCGGACACTGAAGCTTTCTTT
CASSQQGSDTEAFF
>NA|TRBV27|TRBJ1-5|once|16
TGTGCCAGCAGTCCCCGTGGCTCCCCTCGGTGGCAGCCCCAGCATTTT
CASSPRGSPRWQPQHF
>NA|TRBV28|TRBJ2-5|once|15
TGTGCCAGCACCGACGGGGACCCGGCGGTAGAGACCCAGTACTTC
CASTDGDPAVETQYF
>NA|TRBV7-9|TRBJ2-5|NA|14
TGTGCCAGCAGCTTAGGGGGCCTCGGGGAGACCCAGTACTTC
CASSLGGLGETQYF
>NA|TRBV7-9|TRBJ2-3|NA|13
TGTGCCAGCAGCTTAGATGCGACAGATACGCAGTATTTT
CASSLDATDTQYF
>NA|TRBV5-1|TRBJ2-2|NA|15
TGCGCCAGCAACATAGGGGGGACGAACACCGGGGAGCTGTTTTTT
CASNIGGTNTGELFF
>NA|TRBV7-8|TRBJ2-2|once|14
TGTGCCAGCAGCCCAACTGAGGTGGCCGGGGAGCTGTTTTTT
CASSPTEVAGELFF
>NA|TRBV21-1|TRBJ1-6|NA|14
TGTGCCAGCAGCGACGACAGGGGGAATTCACCCCTCCACTTT
CASSDDRGNSPLHF
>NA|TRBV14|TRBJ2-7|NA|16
TGTGCCAACATGAACCCAACAGTATTACACTCCTACGAGCAGTACTTC
CANMNPTVLHSYEQYF
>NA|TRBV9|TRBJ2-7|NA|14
TGTGCCAGCAGCGTAGATTTAGAAGTGACCGAGCAGTACTTC
CASSVDLEVTEQYF
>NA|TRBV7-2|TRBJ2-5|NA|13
TGTGCCAGCAGCTTATTTAGGGGCGATCCCCAGTACTTC
CASSLFRGDPQYF
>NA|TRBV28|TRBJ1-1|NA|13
TGTGCCAGCAGTGCAGTAGGAACCGTGGAAGCTTTCTTT
CASSAVGTVEAFF
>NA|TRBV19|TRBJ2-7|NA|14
TGTGCCAGTAGTATAGACCCGGACGTGAGAGAGCAGTACTTC
CASSIDPDVREQYF
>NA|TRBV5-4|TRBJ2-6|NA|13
TGTGCTTCGACGGTCTCTGGGGCCAACGTCCTGACTTTC
CASTVSGANVLTF
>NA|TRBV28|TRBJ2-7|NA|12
TGTGCCAGCACTGGATTTTCCTACGAGCAGTACTTC
CASTGFSYEQYF
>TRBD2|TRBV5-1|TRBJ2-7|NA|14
TGCGCCAGCAGCCAATGGACTAGAGAAAAAGAGCAGTACTTC
CASSQWTREKEQYF
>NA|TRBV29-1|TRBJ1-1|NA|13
TGCAGCGTTCAGAAGCAGGATAACACTGAAGCTTTCTTT
CSVQKQDNTEAFF
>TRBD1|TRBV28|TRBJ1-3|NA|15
TGTGCCAGCAGTCCGACAGGGAAAGCTGGAAACACCATATATTTT
CASSPTGKAGNTIYF
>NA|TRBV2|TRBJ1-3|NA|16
TGTGCCAGCAGTGAGAGGCAGAGAAACTCTGGAAACACCATATATTTT
CASSERQRNSGNTIYF
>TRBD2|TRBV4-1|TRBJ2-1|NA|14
TGCGCCAGCAGCCAAGCGGGAGGGTCCAATGAGCAGTTCTTC
CASSQAGGSNEQFF
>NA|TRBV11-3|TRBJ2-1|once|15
TGTGCCAGCAGCTTAGTACAGGGAGGCTGGAATGAGCAGTTCTTC
CASSLVQGGWNEQFF
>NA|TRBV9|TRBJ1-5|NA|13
TGTGCCAGCAGCGTAGACACTAATCAGCCCCAGCATTTT
CASSVDTNQPQHF
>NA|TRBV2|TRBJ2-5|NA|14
TGTGCCAGCAGTGAGCCGGGCGTCCAAGAGACCCAGTACTTC
CASSEPGVQETQYF
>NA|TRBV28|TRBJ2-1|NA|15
TGTGCCAGCAGTCAAACTAGCTTCCCCTACAATGAGCAGTTCTTC
CASSQTSFPYNEQFF
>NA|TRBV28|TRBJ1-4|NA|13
TGTGCCGGTCGAGATCCAACTAATGAAAAACTGTTTTTT
CAGRDPTNEKLFF
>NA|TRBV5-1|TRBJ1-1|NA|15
TGCGCCAGCAGCTTGTCGGGCCGCAAGGGAGCTGAAGCTTTCTTT
CASSLSGRKGAEAFF
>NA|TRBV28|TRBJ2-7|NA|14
TGTGCCAGCAGTTTAGGGGGGAGAGGAGGCGAGCAGTACTTC
CASSLGGRGGEQYF
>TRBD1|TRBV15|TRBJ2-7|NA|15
TGTGCCACCAGCAGAGTCCGACAGGGGTACTACGAGCAGTACTTC
CATSRVRQGYYEQYF
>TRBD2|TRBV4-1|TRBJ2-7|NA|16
TGCGCCAGCAGCCAAGGGGGCGGGAGGGCCTGGTACGAGCAGTACTTC
CASSQGGGRAWYEQYF
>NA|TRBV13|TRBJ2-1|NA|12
TGTGCCAGCAGCTACAGGGTCTACGAGCAGTTCTTC
CASSYRVYEQFF